The sequence of this T cell receptor (beta chain) was determined in a study of Ad26.COV2.S vaccination and SARS-CoV-2 variants. Study at large: Recipients of Ad26.COV2.S got it intramuscularly, once or twice 56 days apart.

Assay: immunoSEQ multiplex PCR; the TCRdb copy retains only in-frame clones and omits some. The table lists approximately 500,000 clones, around 85% of them singletons. Treatment reported: some 20 received Ad26.COV2.S at low or high dose, single or two shots; about 5 received placebo; per-sample allocation not given. Day 63 after the first injection of vaccine or placebo was the sampling time. A Boston donor was an adult aged 18-55 years. An Ad26 vector carrying the Wuhan-strain SARS-CoV-2 spike served as the vaccine. V lost 1 base and J lost 3; bases outside the gene matches: 3. The CDR3 is made up of 14 amino acids. CDR1 and CDR2 from the germline V gene are KGHSH and LQKENI. Worth noting for this clone: Its cognate antigen is unknown.

Notes on the study in general: Following vaccination, spike-specific CD8+ and CD4+ T cell responses reportedly exhibited substantial breadth.

This specimen was peripheral blood, taken in a trial of Ad26.COV2.S vaccine versus placebo. The V and J genes are TRBV18 and TRBJ2-7; 7 bases are shared with TRBD2. This TCR was recovered from a person aged 18 to 59 who received the Ad26.COV2.S COVID-19 vaccine or a placebo. The CDR3 spells CASSPRGDYYEQYF. The CDR3 nucleotides are TGTGCCAGCTCACCACGGGGGGACTACTACGAGCAGTACTTC.